The T cell receptor beta chain under discussion was sequenced for a study of response to subunit inactivated influenza vaccine. Trimming shortened V by 0 bases and J by 0 bases, and 13 bases separated the two germline ends. CDR1 is SGHRS and CDR2 is YFSETQ in the germline V gene. The CDR3 is 16 residues long. TCRdb recomputed calls from the RT-PCR reads with MiXCR, one row per CDR3 protein. The data show approximately 530,000 distinct CDR3 sequences, with roughly 7.6% seen just once and about 12% held by the top ten. As concerns this clonotype: The antigen is unknown.

Whole-study results and caveats: Few additional T cells are recruited per seasonal influenza vaccination, authors suggested.

The V call is TRBV5-1, the J call TRBJ2-7; weak D call: TRBD2 (5 bases). Sequenced material: PBMCs from blood, taken roughly 24 months after vaccination. The sequence derives from a man aged 50 to 69 who received an inactivated influenza vaccine. The CDR3 DNA is TGCGCCAGCAGCTTGGAGTCCGGACTGAGCTCCTACGAGCAGTACTTC. Amino acids: CASSLESGLSSYEQYF. Looking up the rest from reference TRBV5-1 and TRBJ2-7 gives the full variable domain: KAGVTQTPRYLIKTRGQQVTLSCSPISGHRSVSWYQQTPGQGLQFLFEYFSETQRNKGNFPGRFSGRQFSNSRSEMNVSTLELGDSALYLCASSLESGLSSYEQYFGPGTRLTVT.